This T cell receptor beta chain was obtained from a study of OX40 agonist ivuxolimab in advanced cancers. Study overall: Patients assigned to dose escalation were diagnosed with hepatocellular carcinoma, melanoma, renal cell or head and neck cancer.

This CDR3 contains 14 residues. Germline V gene lookup returns CDR1 SGHAT and CDR2 FQNNGV. V shed 5 bases, J shed 4 bases, and the junction held 4 bases outside the gene matches. Findings and caveats of the study: What antigens the expanded peripheral T cells recognized was never established. More expanded clones were seen, on average, in CD8+ T cells than in CD4+.

Comment on this clone: What it binds is not known.

TCRdb keeps only in-frame clones here, not all; method: immunoSEQ multiplex PCR. This table holds some 45,000 clones, about four fifths found once. Sequencing used CD4+ or CD8+ T cells sorted from blood, obtained in a trial of the OX40 agonist ivuxolimab. The V gene is TRBV11-2, the J gene TRBJ1-5; 8 bases are a match to TRBD1. This clonotype was sampled from an adult with an advanced solid tumor such as melanoma, head and neck, liver or kidney cancer. The CDR3 reads CASSRTGKNQPQHF. DNA for the CDR3: TGTGCCAGCAGCCGGACAGGGAAGAATCAGCCCCAGCATTTT.